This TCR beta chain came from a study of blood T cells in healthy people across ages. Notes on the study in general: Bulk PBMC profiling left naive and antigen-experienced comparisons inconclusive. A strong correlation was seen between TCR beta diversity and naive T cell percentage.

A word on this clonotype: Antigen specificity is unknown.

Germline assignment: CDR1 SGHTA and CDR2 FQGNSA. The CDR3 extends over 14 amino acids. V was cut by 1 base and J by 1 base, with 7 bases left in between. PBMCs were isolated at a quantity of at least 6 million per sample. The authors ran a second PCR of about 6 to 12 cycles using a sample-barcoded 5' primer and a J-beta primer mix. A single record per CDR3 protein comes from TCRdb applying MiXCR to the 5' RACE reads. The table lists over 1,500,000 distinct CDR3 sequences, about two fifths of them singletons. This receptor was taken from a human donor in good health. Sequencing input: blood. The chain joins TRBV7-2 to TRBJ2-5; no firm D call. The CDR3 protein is CASSLETLQETQYF. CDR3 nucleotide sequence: TGTGCCAGCAGCTTAGAGACCCTCCAAGAGACCCAGTACTTC.